Given below is one T cell receptor (beta chain) in context. The limits of the CDR3 on the DNA are not certain, so only TCRdb's listed CDR3 is given. The sample comes from a study of blood T cell repertoires in COVID-19. In the study overall: The study drew acute and convalescent COVID-19 samples from the United States, Italy and Spain. Nucleic acid was either cDNA or gDNA, and it came from T cells, B-cell-depleted T cells, or PBMCs.

The CDR3 has 16 amino acids, counting both end residues. In the source study's methods: Amplification from reference gene primers served as the basis for estimated nucleated cell counts. Only in-frame clones appear in the TCRdb table, and some are missing; sequencing was by immunoSEQ multiplex PCR. Clone size and V and J calls were adopted from that table, with D and trimming inferred from the DNA. This table holds around 190,000 clones, about four fifths found once. The chain is built from TRBV21-1 and TRBJ1-1. TRBV21-1 is deemed a pseudogene. This sequence originates from a man aged 55 to 69 with acute or convalescent COVID-19. Sequencing was carried out using peripheral blood. CDR3 residues: CASSKVVGGGNTEAFF.